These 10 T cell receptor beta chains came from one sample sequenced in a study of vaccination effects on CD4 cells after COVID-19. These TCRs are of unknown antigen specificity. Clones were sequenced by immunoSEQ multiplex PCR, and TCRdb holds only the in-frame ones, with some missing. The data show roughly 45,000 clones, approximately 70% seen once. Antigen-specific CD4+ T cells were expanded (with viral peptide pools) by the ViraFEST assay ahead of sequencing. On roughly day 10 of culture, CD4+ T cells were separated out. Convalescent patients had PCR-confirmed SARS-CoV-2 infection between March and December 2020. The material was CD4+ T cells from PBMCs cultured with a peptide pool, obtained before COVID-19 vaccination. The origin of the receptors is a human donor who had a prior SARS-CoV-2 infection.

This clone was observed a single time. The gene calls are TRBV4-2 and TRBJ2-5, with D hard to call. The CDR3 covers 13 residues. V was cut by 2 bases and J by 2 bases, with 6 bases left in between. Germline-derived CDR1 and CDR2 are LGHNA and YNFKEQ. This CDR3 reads CASSQYNQETQYF. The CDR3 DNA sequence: TGTGCCAGCAGCCAATATAATCAAGAGACCCAGTACTTC.

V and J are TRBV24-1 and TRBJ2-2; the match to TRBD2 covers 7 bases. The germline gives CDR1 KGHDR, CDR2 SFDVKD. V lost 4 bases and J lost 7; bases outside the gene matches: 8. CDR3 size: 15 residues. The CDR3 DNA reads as TGTGCCACCAGTGACACCGCGGGAGCTGGCGGGGAGCTGTTTTTT. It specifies CATSDTAGAGGELFF.

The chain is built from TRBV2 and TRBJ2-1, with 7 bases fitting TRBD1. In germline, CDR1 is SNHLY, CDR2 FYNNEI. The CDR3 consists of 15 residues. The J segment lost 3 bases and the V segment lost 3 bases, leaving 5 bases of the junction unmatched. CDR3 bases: TGTGCCAGCAGTGAGTGGGACAGAGACTACAATGAGCAGTTCTTC. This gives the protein CASSEWDRDYNEQFF.

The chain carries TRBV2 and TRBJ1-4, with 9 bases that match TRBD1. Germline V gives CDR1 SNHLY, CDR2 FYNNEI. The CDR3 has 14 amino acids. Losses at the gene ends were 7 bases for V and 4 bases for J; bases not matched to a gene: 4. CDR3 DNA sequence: TGTGCCAGCATCCGGGACAGGGTTAATGAAAAACTGTTTTTT. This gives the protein CASIRDRVNEKLFF.

CDR3 sequence: CASSSISSGANVLTF. CDR3 sequence (DNA): TGTGCCAGCAGTTCAATTAGCTCTGGGGCCAACGTCCTGACTTTC. The rearrangement joins TRBV27 to TRBJ2-6, with D hard to call. The germline V gene has CDR1 MNHEY and CDR2 SMNVEV (reference sequence). CDR3 length: 15 residues. V was pared by 4 bases and J by 0 bases, with 7 bases between.

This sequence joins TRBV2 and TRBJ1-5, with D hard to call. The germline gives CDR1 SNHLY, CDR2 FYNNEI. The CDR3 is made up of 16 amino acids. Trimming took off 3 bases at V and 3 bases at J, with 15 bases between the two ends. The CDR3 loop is CASSDVGIDPNQPQHF. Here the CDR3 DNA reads TGTGCCAGCAGTGATGTGGGGATCGATCCCAATCAGCCCCAGCATTTT.

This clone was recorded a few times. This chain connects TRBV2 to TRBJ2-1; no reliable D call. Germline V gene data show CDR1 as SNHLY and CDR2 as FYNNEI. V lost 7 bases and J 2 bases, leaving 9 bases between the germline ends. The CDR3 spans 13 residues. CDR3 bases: TGTGCCAGCATTGTGCGCACCTACAATGAGCAGTTCTTC. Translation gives CASIVRTYNEQFF.

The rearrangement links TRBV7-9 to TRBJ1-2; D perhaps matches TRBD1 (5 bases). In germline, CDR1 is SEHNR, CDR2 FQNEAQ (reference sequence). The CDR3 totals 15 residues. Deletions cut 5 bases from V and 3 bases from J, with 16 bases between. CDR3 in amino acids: CASSPRVGGYYGYTF. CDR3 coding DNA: TGTGCCAGCAGCCCACGGGTGGGGGGTTACTATGGCTACACCTTC.

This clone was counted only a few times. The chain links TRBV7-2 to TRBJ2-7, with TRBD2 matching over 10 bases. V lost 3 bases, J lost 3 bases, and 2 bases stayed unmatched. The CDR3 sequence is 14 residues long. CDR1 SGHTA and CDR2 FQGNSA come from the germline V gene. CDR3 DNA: TGTGCCAGCAGCTTCCGGACTAGCGGCTACGAGCAGTACTTC. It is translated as CASSFRTSGYEQYF.

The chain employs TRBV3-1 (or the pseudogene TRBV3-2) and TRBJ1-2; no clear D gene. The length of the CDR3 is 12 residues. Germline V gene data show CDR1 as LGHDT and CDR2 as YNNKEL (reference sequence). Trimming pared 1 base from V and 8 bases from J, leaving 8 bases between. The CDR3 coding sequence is TGTGCCAGCAGCCAAGTCCGCGGGGGCTACACCTTC. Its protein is CASSQVRGGYTF.